Listed below are T cell receptor beta chains from one sample, sequenced in a study of blood T cell repertoires in COVID-19. TCRdb keeps only in-frame clones here, not all; method: immunoSEQ multiplex PCR. The sample consists of about 240,000 clones, approximately 80% of them appearing once. Sequencing used peripheral blood. These receptors came from a woman aged 60-70 years with active or convalescent COVID-19. CDR3s include the opening cysteine and the closing phenylalanine or tryptophan. The D gene is left open where the match is weak. A clone size is listed for some rows: how often the clone was seen (once, few, many), or a class if it is expanded.

cdr3_aa	cdr3_nt	d_call	v_call	j_call	clone_size
CASSAKGAGRETQYF	TGTGCCAGTAGTGCCAAAGGGGCCGGTAGGGAGACCCAGTACTTC	.	TRBV19	TRBJ2-5	.
CASSQGTGFTDTQYF	TGTGCCAGCAGCCAAGGGACTGGGTTCACAGATACGCAGTATTTT	.	TRBV3-1/TRBV3-2	TRBJ2-3	few
CASSRTANPNEKLFF	TGTGCCAGCAGCCGGACAGCTAACCCTAATGAAAAACTGTTTTTT	.	TRBV5-5	TRBJ1-4	.
CASSLIGQYYGYTF	TGCGCCAGCAGCTTGATTGGGCAATACTATGGCTACACCTTC	.	TRBV5-1	TRBJ1-2	.
CASRTGTGQETQYF	TGCGCCAGCAGAACCGGGACAGGACAAGAGACCCAGTACTTC	TRBD1	TRBV5-1	TRBJ2-5	.
CASTPPGSYEQYF	TGCGCCAGCACCCCCCCCGGTAGCTACGAGCAGTACTTC	.	TRBV5-1	TRBJ2-7	few
CASSLNRGGEAFF	TGTGCCAGCAGTTTGAACAGGGGCGGTGAAGCTTTCTTT	TRBD1	TRBV6-5	TRBJ1-1	.
CASTEWSEAFF	TGTGCCAGCACGGAGTGGTCTGAAGCTTTCTTT	.	TRBV2	TRBJ1-1	once
CASTYGQGAGYNEQFF	TGCGCCAGCACCTATGGTCAGGGGGCTGGGTACAATGAGCAGTTCTTC	TRBD1	TRBV5-1	TRBJ2-1	.
CASSGTRVKSSYNSPLHF	TGTGCCAGCAGTGGGACTAGGGTTAAGAGCTCCTATAATTCACCCCTCCACTTT	.	TRBV6-1	TRBJ1-6	.
CASSGGTSDYEQYF	TGTGCCAGCAGTGGAGGGACTAGCGACTACGAGCAGTACTTC	TRBD2	TRBV2	TRBJ2-7	.
CASSWRQIETNTGELFF	TGTGCCAGCAGCTGGAGACAGATAGAAACGAACACCGGGGAGCTGTTTTTT	.	TRBV7-9	TRBJ2-2	many
CASSSGQGGQPQHF	TGTGCCAGCAGCTCAGGGCAGGGAGGACAGCCCCAGCATTTT	.	TRBV9	TRBJ1-5	.
CASSPRTSGGALGNEQFF	TGTGCCAGTAGTCCGAGGACTAGCGGGGGGGCCTTAGGCAATGAGCAGTTCTTC	TRBD2	TRBV19	TRBJ2-1	few
CATSDLGTSHGYTF	TGTGCCACCAGTGATTTGGGGACTTCCCATGGCTACACCTTC	.	TRBV24-1	TRBJ1-2	.
CASSLARRGSSGSPLHF	TGTGCCAGCAGCTTAGCTAGGCGCGGCAGTAGTGGCTCACCCCTCCACTTT	.	TRBV7-2	TRBJ1-6	.
CASSSNEGKIIGYTF	TGTGCCAGCAGTTCAAACGAGGGAAAGATCATCGGCTACACCTTC	.	TRBV7-6	TRBJ1-2	once
CASSRGQETQYF	TGTGCCAGTAGCCGTGGCCAGGAGACCCAGTACTTC	.	TRBV19	TRBJ2-5	.
CASSAPGQGDYEQYF	TGTGCCAGCAGCGCACCGGGACAGGGGGACTACGAGCAGTACTTC	TRBD1	TRBV7-8	TRBJ2-7	once
CASSEEGLLWGYTF	TGCGCCAGCAGCGAGGAGGGACTTCTCTGGGGCTACACCTTC	.	TRBV5-1	TRBJ1-2	.
CASRPGQGNEKLFF	TGTGCCAGTAGGCCGGGACAGGGGAATGAAAAACTGTTTTTT	TRBD1	TRBV19	TRBJ1-4	.
CASSLVPPGTEAFF	TGCGCCAGCAGCTTGGTCCCGCCGGGGACTGAAGCTTTCTTT	.	TRBV5-1	TRBJ1-1	.
CASTLDRPSTDTQYF	TGTGCCAGCACTTTGGACAGGCCTAGCACAGATACGCAGTATTTT	TRBD1	TRBV6-5	TRBJ2-3	.
CASSQGQGSSYEQYF	TGTGCCAGCAGCCAAGGACAGGGATCCTCCTACGAGCAGTACTTC	TRBD1	TRBV14	TRBJ2-7	few
CASSSLRGSAVDNEQFF	TGTGCCAGTAGTTCCCTTCGAGGGTCCGCGGTGGACAATGAGCAGTTCTTC	.	TRBV19	TRBJ2-1	.
CASSSNTLAGGYNEQFF	TGTGCCAGCAGCTCAAACACGCTAGCGGGGGGTTACAATGAGCAGTTCTTC	TRBD2	TRBV28	TRBJ2-1	.
CASSQFRGSSYEQYF	TGTGCCAGCAGCCAGTTCAGGGGAAGCTCCTACGAGCAGTACTTC	.	TRBV4-2	TRBJ2-7	.
CASSIFELEQYF	TGTGCCAGCAGTATCTTTGAGTTGGAGCAGTACTTC	.	TRBV12-3/TRBV12-4	TRBJ2-7	.
CASRSTPSGGPQTQYF	TGTGCCAGCAGATCGACCCCTAGCGGGGGCCCACAGACCCAGTACTTC	TRBD2	TRBV4-2	TRBJ2-5	.
CASTKGFGSGELFF	TGTGCCAGCACTAAGGGTTTTGGGAGCGGGGAGCTGTTTTTT	.	TRBV6-5	TRBJ2-2	.
CSAAPESEQFF	TGCAGTGCCGCGCCGGAGTCTGAGCAGTTCTTC	.	TRBV20-1	TRBJ2-1	.
CASATQQALLTNKLDYGYTF	TGTGCCAGCGCCACCCAACAGGCCCTATTAACAAATAAACTTGACTATGGCTACACCTTC	.	TRBV2	TRBJ1-2	once
CASSLGAGVGGNTIYF	TGCGCCAGCAGCTTGGGTGCAGGCGTGGGCGGAAACACCATATATTTT	.	TRBV5-1	TRBJ1-3	.
CASTSSGGAQPQHF	TGTGCCAGCACTTCGAGTGGGGGGGCTCAGCCCCAGCATTTT	.	TRBV6-5	TRBJ1-5	.
CASSDSGSITDTQYF	TGTGCCAGCAGCGATAGCGGGAGCATCACAGATACGCAGTATTTT	TRBD2	TRBV9	TRBJ2-3	.
CASTPSGGTEAFF	TGTGCCAGCACACCTTCGGGGGGAACTGAAGCTTTCTTT	.	TRBV6-5	TRBJ1-1	.